One and the same sample provided the 27 T cell receptor beta chains below, sequenced in a study of neoadjuvant nivolumab and ipilimumab in lung cancer. Sequencing used immunoSEQ multiplex PCR; TCRdb keeps in-frame clones, though not all of them. The sample shows 25,000 to 30,000 clones, less than 90% of them seen only once. Here the sequenced sample was peripheral blood, taken before neoadjuvant nivolumab, alone or with ipilimumab. These receptors were taken from an adult with non-small cell lung cancer.

This chain links TRBV11-2 with TRBJ1-1; no clear D gene. The CDR3 consists of 16 residues. Looked up from germline, CDR1 is SGHAT and CDR2 is FQNNGV. Trimming took off 5 bases at V and 10 bases at J, with 26 bases between the two ends. For the CDR3, the DNA is TGTGCCAGCAGCGCTCCGGGAGGGCGCAGCTCCCTTGGAGCTTTCTTT. Protein product: CASSAPGGRSSLGAFF.

This clone was seen only a few times. This chain joins TRBV5-5 and TRBJ1-1; weak D call: TRBD1 (5 bases). The V gene's germline CDR1 is SGHKS and CDR2 YYEKEE (reference sequence). Trimming shortened V by 1 base and J by 0 bases, and 10 bases separated the two germline ends. The CDR3 totals 15 residues. The CDR3 sequence is CASSLFGTVNTEAFF. CDR3 DNA sequence: TGTGCCAGCAGCTTGTTTGGGACGGTGAACACTGAAGCTTTCTTT.

In its sample, this clone was seen once. The J gene is TRBJ2-7, the V gene TRBV6-6; D unresolved. The CDR3 extends over 14 amino acids. Looked up from germline, CDR1 is MNHNY and CDR2 is SVGAGI (reference sequence). Trimming removed 7 bases from V and 4 bases from J, with 17 bases in between. CDR3: CASKRVVSGYEQYF. As DNA, the CDR3 is TGTGCCAGCAAAAGGGTCGTGAGTGGGTACGAGCAGTACTTC.

The J gene is TRBJ1-1, the V gene TRBV18; D remains unclear. This CDR3 has 15 amino acids. Germline V CDR1 and CDR2: KGHSH, LQKENI. Between the trimmed V and J ends, which lost 7 bases and 3 bases, there was a span of 18 bases. The DNA for the CDR3 is TGTGCCAGCTTCGAGTGGGCCGAGGTTGACACTGAAGCTTTCTTT. Translating gives CASFEWAEVDTEAFF.

The genes are TRBV7-9 and TRBJ2-3; the D is unclear. CDR3 length: 14 amino acids. Germline lookup yields CDR1 SEHNR and CDR2 FQNEAQ (reference sequence). V was pared by 2 bases and J by 0 bases, with 6 bases between. Here the CDR3 DNA reads TGTGCCAGCAGCTTACTAATAAGCACAGATACGCAGTATTTT. Translated, it gives CASSLLISTDTQYF.

V is TRBV5-1 and J is TRBJ1-1; unclear D gene. The CDR3 length is 15 residues. Trimming left V 0 bases short and J 0 bases short, with 9 bases between. The germline CDR1 and CDR2 sequences are SGHRS and YFSETQ. CDR3 in DNA: TGCGCCAGCAGCTTGGCCGGAGATATGAACACTGAAGCTTTCTTT. Amino acid sequence: CASSLAGDMNTEAFF.

This clone was picked up a small number of times. V gene TRBV7-2 combines with J gene TRBJ1-2, with D tentatively TRBD1 (6 bases). The CDR3 consists of 12 residues. Germline CDR1 and CDR2: SGHTA and FQGNSA. Trimming removed 5 bases at V and 7 bases at J, with 11 bases between. The CDR3 protein is CASSPVGGGYTF. The CDR3 bases are TGTGCCAGCAGCCCAGTAGGGGGTGGCTACACCTTC. The whole variable domain, remainder taken from reference TRBV7-2 and TRBJ1-2, is GAGVSQSPSNKVTEKGKDVELRCDPISGHTALYWYRQSLGQGLEFLIYFQGNSAPDKSGLPSDRFSAERTGGSVSTLTIQRTQQEDSAVYLCASSPVGGGYTFGSGTRLTVV.

The chain links TRBV7-2 to TRBJ2-1; D may be TRBD2 (6 bases). CDR1 and CDR2 (germline): SGHTA, FQGNSA. This CDR3 region has 15 residues. Deletions cut 1 base from V and 7 bases from J, with 14 bases between. The CDR3 region has the DNA TGTGCCAGCAGCTTAGACGGGGGATATAGAAATGAGCAGTTCTTC. Translated: CASSLDGGYRNEQFF.

The chain carries TRBV10-3 and TRBJ2-2, with D perhaps TRBD1 or TRBD2 (5 bases each). The CDR3 covers 15 residues. Germline lookup yields CDR1 ENHRY and CDR2 SYGVKD. The V gene lost 3 bases and the J gene lost 4 bases, with 12 bases spanning the gap. The CDR3 here is CAISERGASTGELFF. Here the CDR3 DNA reads TGTGCCATCAGTGAAAGAGGGGCAAGCACCGGGGAGCTGTTTTTT.

The CDR3 bases are TGTGCCACCAGCAGAGATCGAGCACCCCAGAATAACAATGAGCAGTTCTTC. Translating gives CATSRDRAPQNNNEQFF. V and J are TRBV15 and TRBJ2-1; D unresolved. The V gene lost 0 bases and the J gene lost 5 bases, with 17 bases spanning the gap. The germline V gene encodes CDR1 LNHNV and CDR2 YYDKDF (reference sequence). The CDR3 consists of 17 residues.

About this clone: One end of the junction varies from germline; a read error may be responsible. The chain carries TRBV14 and TRBJ1-2; D not resolved. This CDR3 has 13 residues. CDR1 and CDR2 from the germline V gene are SGHDN and FVKESK. CDR3 nucleotides: TGTGCCAGCAGCCAAGTCGTGGGAGGCCAGGCCCTCTTC. Amino acid sequence: CASSQVVGGQALF. The variable domain in full, completed from reference TRBV14 and TRBJ1-2, reads EAGVTQFPSHSVIEKGQTVTLRCDPISGHDNLYWYRRVMGKEIKFLLHFVKESKQDESGMPNNRFLAERTGGTYSTLKVQPAELEDSGVYFCASSQVVGGQALFGSGTRLTVV.

This clone has just one count. This chain joins TRBV4-2 and TRBJ1-1, with 9 bases aligning to TRBD1. The CDR3 runs 17 residues. V shed 2 bases and J 0 bases; nucleotides not matched to a gene: 7. From germline, CDR1 is LGHNA and CDR2 YNFKEQ. CDR3 loop: CASSQTGQGLMNTEAFF. As DNA, the CDR3 is TGTGCCAGCAGCCAAACCGGACAGGGGTTGATGAACACTGAAGCTTTCTTT.

The J gene is TRBJ2-7, the V gene TRBV7-2; TRBD2 matches 7 bases. CDR3 size: 15 residues. The V and J ends lost 0 bases and 0 bases, in that order; junction bases with no gene match: 2. Germline-derived CDR1 and CDR2 are SGHTA and FQGNSA. The CDR3 DNA reads as TGTGCCAGCAGCTTAGCGGGAGGGACCTCCTACGAGCAGTACTTC. This codes for CASSLAGGTSYEQYF.

Only a few counts were recorded for this clone. The chain joins TRBV7-3 to TRBJ2-3; 10 bases are a match to TRBD2. CDR3 length: 15 residues. Trimming at V came to 5 bases and at J to 5 bases, leaving 7 bases not matched to a gene. CDR1 and CDR2 from the germline V gene are SGHTA and FQGTGA. DNA of the CDR3: TGTGCCAGCAGCACGAGCGGGGGGGCCGGAGATACGCAGTATTTT. It is translated as CASSTSGGAGDTQYF.

Only one count was recorded for this clone. The V call is TRBV5-1, the J call TRBJ1-6; D ambiguous. V was shortened by 7 bases and J by 3 bases, with 14 bases between the two germline ends. This CDR3 is built from 15 residues. Germline V gives CDR1 SGHRS, CDR2 YFSETQ. The CDR3 loop is CASAEGEVYNSPLHF. The CDR3 DNA sequence: TGCGCCAGCGCCGAGGGAGAGGTCTATAATTCACCCCTCCACTTT.

The gene calls are TRBV4-3 and TRBJ2-3; 12 bases line up with TRBD2. V shed 0 bases and J 6 bases; nucleotides not matched to a gene: 16. Germline V lookup: CDR1 LGHNA, CDR2 YSLEER. The CDR3 totals 20 residues. CDR3 region: CASSQDLVIGASGGADTQYF. The CDR3, as DNA: TGCGCCAGCAGCCAAGATTTGGTGATTGGTGCTAGCGGGGGGGCTGATACGCAGTATTTT.

The gene calls are TRBV18 and TRBJ2-3; either TRBD1 or TRBD2 may fit D (5 bases each). Germline assignment: CDR1 KGHSH and CDR2 LQKENI. The length of the CDR3 is 16 residues. V lost 1 base to trimming and J lost 5 bases, with 16 bases between them. In DNA, the CDR3 is TGTGCCAGCTCACCACTGGGACCACCGAGTCTAGATACGCAGTATTTT. Protein: CASSPLGPPSLDTQYF.

The chain joins TRBV6-5 to TRBJ1-5; unclear D gene. Germline-derived CDR1 and CDR2 are MNHEY and SVGAGI. Trimming stripped 8 bases from V and 7 bases from J, with 15 bases between. CDR3 length equals 13 residues. CDR3 sequence: CASRGGVGQPQHF. As DNA, the CDR3 is TGTGCCAGCCGTGGCGGGGTGGGACAGCCCCAGCATTTT.

The chain carries TRBV7-2 and TRBJ2-2; 7 bases line up with TRBD2. The CDR3 extends over 16 amino acids. The trim removed 3 bases at V and 7 bases at J, leaving 11 bases unmatched. Per germline, CDR1 SGHTA and CDR2 FQGNSA. The CDR3 loop is CASSFPAGPRVGELFF. CDR3 sequence (DNA): TGTGCCAGCAGCTTTCCAGCGGGGCCAAGGGTCGGGGAGCTGTTTTTT.

J is TRBJ2-6 and V is TRBV14; maybe TRBD1 (6 bases). CDR3 length equals 16 residues. Germline V lookup: CDR1 SGHDN, CDR2 FVKESK. V lost 2 bases and J lost 3, with 11 bases in between. This CDR3 reads CASSQLTGFGANVLTF. CDR3 nucleotides: TGTGCCAGCAGCCAACTCACAGGGTTTGGGGCCAACGTCCTGACTTTC.

The chain couples TRBV7-9 to TRBJ1-2, with 10 positions matching TRBD1. The CDR3 totals 15 residues. The germline V gene encodes CDR1 SEHNR and CDR2 FQNEAQ (reference sequence). Trimming at V came to 5 bases and at J to 6 bases, leaving 9 bases not matched to a gene. The CDR3 sequence is CASSLQPGQGHGYTF. DNA for the CDR3: TGTGCCAGCAGCCTCCAGCCGGGACAGGGGCATGGCTACACCTTC.

The V gene is TRBV9, the J gene TRBJ2-2; 7 bases are a match to TRBD1. CDR3 size: 15 residues. The junction had 5 bases not matched to a gene; V was cut back by 3 bases and J by 3 bases. The germline V gene has CDR1 SGDLS and CDR2 YYNGEE. In DNA, the CDR3 is TGTGCCAGCAGCGCTGGGACAGACTACACCGGGGAGCTGTTTTTT. Its translation is CASSAGTDYTGELFF.

This clone was picked up a small number of times. The chain uses TRBV2 and TRBJ2-7; possible D gene TRBD1, 6 bases. The CDR3 is made up of 16 amino acids. V shed 0 bases and J shed 3 bases, with 15 bases lying between them. Germline CDR1 is SNHLY and CDR2 is FYNNEI. CDR3 DNA: TGTGCCAGCAGTGAAGCGCTACAGGGCTTCGACTACGAGCAGTACTTC. Protein product: CASSEALQGFDYEQYF.

The chain employs TRBV5-5 and TRBJ2-1, with D hard to call. There are 15 residues in the CDR3. With 0 bases removed from V and 8 bases from J, the gap between germline ends came to 15 bases. Germline loops: CDR1 SGHKS, CDR2 YYEKEE (reference sequence). The CDR3 sequence is CASSLGVGKKDEQFF. DNA for the CDR3: TGTGCCAGCAGCTTGGGGGTAGGGAAGAAGGATGAGCAGTTCTTC. Filled out from reference TRBV5-5 and TRBJ2-1, the complete variable domain reads DAGVTQSPTHLIKTRGQQVTLRCSPISGHKSVSWYQQVLGQGPQFIFQYYEKEERGRGNFPDRFSARQFPNYSSELNVNALLLGDSALYLCASSLGVGKKDEQFFGPGTRLTVL.

V is TRBV7-8 and J is TRBJ1-6, with 10 positions matching TRBD1. V shed 6 bases, J shed 7 bases, and the junction held 12 bases outside the gene matches. The length of the CDR3 is 17 residues. From germline, CDR1 is SGHVS and CDR2 FQNEAQ. The CDR3 sequence is CASRRTPGTGVNSPLHF. The CDR3 region has the DNA TGTGCCAGCAGGCGAACACCCGGGACAGGGGTGAATTCACCCCTCCACTTT.

In regard to this clone: Other DNA sequences within the sample encode an identical CDR3. This chain connects TRBV11-3 to TRBJ2-7; 7 bases align to TRBD1. After removal of 5 bases from V and 0 bases from J, the junction contained 4 bases not matched to a gene. The CDR3 sequence is 14 residues long. Germline-derived CDR1 and CDR2 are SGHNT and YENEEA. The CDR3 coding sequence is TGTGCCAGCAGCCGGGGACAGAGCTCCTACGAGCAGTACTTC. Protein: CASSRGQSSYEQYF.

The rearrangement links TRBV2 to TRBJ1-1; 7 bases match TRBD1. The CDR3 is 15 residues long. Trimming removed 7 bases from V and 0 bases from J; junction bases left unmatched: 8. CDR1 and CDR2 from the germline V gene are SNHLY and FYNNEI. The CDR3 sequence: CASMVQGSMNTEAFF. CDR3 sequence (DNA): TGTGCCAGCATGGTACAGGGGAGCATGAACACTGAAGCTTTCTTT.